Sequencing of this TCR beta chain was carried out in a study of cytomegalovirus exposure and HLA in healthy donors. Looking at the study overall: Unique TCRs numbering around 85 million, obtained from HLA-typed donors, made up an early data release. Findings and caveats of the study: Specific recognition of CMV antigens was confirmed in vitro for three chains (all CMV-associated).

A multiplex PCR was run with 60 Vbeta primers and 13 Jbeta primers. Method: immunoSEQ multiplex PCR; TCRdb's copy keeps in-frame clones and lacks some. The sample holds roughly 190,000 clones, around 84% seen once. V lost 6 bases, J lost 4 bases, and 8 bases stayed unmatched. Germline loops: CDR1 LNHDA, CDR2 SQIVND (reference sequence). This CDR3 contains 16 residues. With regard to this clone: Antigen unknown.

The chain combines TRBV19 with TRBJ2-2; 10 nucleotides agree with TRBD1. The sample was PBMCs. This sequence originates from a woman aged 18-29 years in good health and CMV-seronegative. The CDR3 reads CASRKPGQGTTGELFF. Written as DNA, the CDR3 is TGTGCCAGTAGGAAACCGGGACAGGGGACCACCGGGGAGCTGTTTTTT.